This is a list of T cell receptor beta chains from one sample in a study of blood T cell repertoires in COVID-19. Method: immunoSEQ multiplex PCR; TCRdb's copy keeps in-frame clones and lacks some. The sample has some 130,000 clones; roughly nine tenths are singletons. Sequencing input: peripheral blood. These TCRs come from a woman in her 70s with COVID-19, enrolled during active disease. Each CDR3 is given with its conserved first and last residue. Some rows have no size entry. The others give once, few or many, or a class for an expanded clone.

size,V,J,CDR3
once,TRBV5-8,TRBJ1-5,CASSPRGLPNQPQHF
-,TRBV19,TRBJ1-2,CASAPGQIDYGYTF
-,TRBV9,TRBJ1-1,CASSIGGENTEAFF
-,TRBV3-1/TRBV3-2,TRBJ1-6,CASSRMTGDGSPLHF
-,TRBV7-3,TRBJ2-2,CASSRGGHGELFF
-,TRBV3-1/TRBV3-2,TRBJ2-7,CASRPPGGYEQYF
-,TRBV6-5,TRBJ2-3,CATSGTADTQYF
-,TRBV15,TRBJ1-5,CATSRDGFSIFSGPYSNQPQHF
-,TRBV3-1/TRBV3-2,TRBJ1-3,CASSQGGAGNTIYF
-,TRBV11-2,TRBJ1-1,CASRLRGGANTEAFF
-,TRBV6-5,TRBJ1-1,CASSTTGVKTEAFF
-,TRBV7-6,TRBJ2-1,CASSLVGTSGGNEQFF
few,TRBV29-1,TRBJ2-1,CSGGQGYNEQFF